This TCR beta chain appears in the sequencing data of a study of T cell repertoires in cytomegalovirus infection. Study results and limitations: Ex vivo, HLA-C-restricted CMV-specific TCR beta clonotypes prevailed over the rest of the response.

V lost 4 bases and J lost 5, with 20 bases in between. The CDR3 runs 16 residues. The germline V gene has CDR1 SGHAT and CDR2 FQNNGV. This clonotype was counted a few times. Its antigen is undetermined. TCRdb re-called the reads with MiXCR, one entry per CDR3 protein. Of around 900,000 distinct CDR3 sequences in the sample, around 31% were seen once. Sequenced here: cultured CD8+ T cells from PBMCs, sampled from culture after CMV antigen stimulation. This chain joins TRBV11-2 and TRBJ2-5, with D possibly matching TRBD2 (6 bases). The receptor was isolated from a human donor in good health (CMV status not recorded). Some clones in this sample may be carry-over from other donors' samples. The DNA for the CDR3 is TGTGCCAGCAGCTCATTCGGTGGTCCGGGGGTTGAGACCCAGTACTTC. Protein product: CASSSFGGPGVETQYF.